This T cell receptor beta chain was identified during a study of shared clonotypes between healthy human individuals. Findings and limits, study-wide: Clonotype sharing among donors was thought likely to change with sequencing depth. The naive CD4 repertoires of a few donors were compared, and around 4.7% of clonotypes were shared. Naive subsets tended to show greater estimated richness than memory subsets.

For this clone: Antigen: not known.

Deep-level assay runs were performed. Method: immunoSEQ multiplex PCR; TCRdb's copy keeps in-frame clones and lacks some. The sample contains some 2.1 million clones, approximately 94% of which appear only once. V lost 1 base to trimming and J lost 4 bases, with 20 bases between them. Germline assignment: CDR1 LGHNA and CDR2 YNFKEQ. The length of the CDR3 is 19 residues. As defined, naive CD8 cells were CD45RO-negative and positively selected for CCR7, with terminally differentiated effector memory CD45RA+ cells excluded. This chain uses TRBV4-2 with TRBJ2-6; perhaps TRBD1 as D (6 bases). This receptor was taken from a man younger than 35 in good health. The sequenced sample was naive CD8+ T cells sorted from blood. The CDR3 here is CASSQVRDTDLEGANVLTF. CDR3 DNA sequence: TGTGCCAGCAGCCAAGTCCGGGACACGGACCTGGAAGGGGCCAACGTCCTGACTTTC.